The 23 T cell receptor beta chains reported below all come from one sample, sequenced in a study of breast tumors, draining lymph nodes, adjacent tissues. TCRdb passed the multiplex PCR reads through MiXCR, listing each CDR3 protein once. The sample includes 150,000 to 200,000 distinct CDR3 sequences, approximately 33% of them seen just once. The lymph nodes were axillary draining lymph nodes from breast cancer patients. The sequenced sample was axillary lymph node tissue. These receptors were taken from a female donor with breast cancer. Some clones in this sample may be carry-over from other donors' samples.

The chain carries TRBV7-8 and TRBJ1-4; D is unclear. The CDR3 has 14 amino acids. V lost 5 bases and J lost 1, with 8 bases in between. Per germline, CDR1 SGHVS and CDR2 FQNEAQ. CDR3: CASSLPGTNEKLFF. The DNA of the CDR3 is TGTGCCAGCAGCCTACCGGGAACTAATGAAAAACTGTTTTTT. Full variable domain (missing parts from reference TRBV7-8 and TRBJ1-4): GAGVSQSPRYKVAKRGQDVALRCDPISGHVSLFWYQQALGQGPEFLTYFQNEAQLDKSGLPSDRFFAERPEGSVSTLKIQRTQQEDSAVYLCASSLPGTNEKLFFGSGTQLSVL.

Ten or more counts support this clonotype. V usage is TRBV3-1 and J usage is TRBJ2-3; D may be TRBD2 (5 bases). Germline lookup yields CDR1 LGHDT and CDR2 YNNKEL (reference sequence). This CDR3 is built from 13 residues. Deletions cut 7 bases from V and 2 bases from J, with 10 bases between. CDR3 coding DNA: TGTGCCAGCAACGGGGATAACACAGATACGCAGTATTTT. Translated: CASNGDNTDTQYF.

The sample holds many counts of this clonotype. The CDR3 bases are TGTGCCACCAGTGACGCGGGAGCCAATGAGCAGTTCTTC. It codes for CATSDAGANEQFF. V and J are TRBV24-1 and TRBJ2-1, with 7 bases lining up with TRBD2. Germline V gives CDR1 KGHDR, CDR2 SFDVKD. This CDR3 comprises 13 residues. The J segment lost 6 bases and the V segment lost 4 bases, leaving 2 bases of the junction unmatched.

This clonotype showed up many times. V gene TRBV20-1 combines with J gene TRBJ2-1; 8 bases align to TRBD1. Germline V CDR1 and CDR2: DFQATT, SNEGSKA (reference sequence). Unmatched junction bases numbered 12, after V lost 3 bases and J lost 8 bases. This CDR3 spans 15 amino acids. CDR3 bases: TGCAGTGCTAGGGTTGGGAACAGGGGGATCGATGAGCAGTTCTTC. This gives the protein CSARVGNRGIDEQFF.

This clonotype was seen ten or more times. The DNA for the CDR3 is TGTGCCAGCAGCGGGACAGGGGCCCGCTTCTACGAGCAGTACTTC. Amino acid sequence: CASSGTGARFYEQYF. The chain couples TRBV5-4 to TRBJ2-7, with TRBD1 matching 10 bases. Germline V lookup: CDR1 SGHNT, CDR2 YYREEE (reference sequence). The CDR3 has 15 residues. V shed 4 bases, J shed 3 bases, and the junction held 7 bases outside the gene matches.

This clonotype was picked up many times. The chain links TRBV7-2 to TRBJ2-7; 10 positions agree with TRBD2. The CDR3 sequence is 17 residues long. Germline V gives CDR1 SGHTA, CDR2 FQGNSA. Trimming took 1 base from V and 2 from J; bases not matched to a gene: 8. CDR3 loop: CASSLEASGGIAYEQYF. The CDR3 nucleotides are TGTGCCAGCAGCTTAGAGGCTAGCGGGGGAATAGCCTACGAGCAGTACTTC.

Comments on this clonotype: A read error may be the cause here, since a much bigger clone is one base away. V usage is TRBV5-1 and J usage is TRBJ2-7; the D gene could be TRBD1 or TRBD2 (7 bases each). The CDR3 loop spans 16 amino acids. V was clipped by 3 bases and J by 0 bases, with 16 bases between them. Germline assignment: CDR1 SGHRS and CDR2 YFSETQ. The CDR3 loop is CASSSRGGQSSYEQYF. CDR3 in DNA: TGCGCCAGCAGCTCTAGGGGGGGACAGAGCTCCTACGAGCAGTACTTC.

At least ten counts were recorded for this clonotype. V usage is TRBV20-1 and J usage is TRBJ2-1, with 13 bases aligning to TRBD2. CDR1 and CDR2 from the germline V gene are DFQATT and SNEGSKA (reference sequence). This CDR3 contains 16 residues. V shed 5 bases and J 5 bases; nucleotides not matched to a gene: 9. CDR3 sequence: CSAVEIGLAGDNEQFF. The CDR3 bases are TGCAGTGCTGTAGAGATAGGACTAGCGGGGGACAATGAGCAGTTCTTC.

This clonotype was recorded only once. The chain uses TRBV19 and TRBJ2-5; tentatively, D is TRBD1 (6 bases). This CDR3 region has 15 residues. Trimming took 3 bases from V and 5 from J, leaving 16 bases between them. Germline CDR1 LNHDA, CDR2 SQIVND (reference sequence). The CDR3 reads CASSIHSGALETQYF. CDR3 DNA: TGTGCCAGTAGTATCCATTCAGGGGCGTTGGAGACCCAGTACTTC.

Only a few counts were recorded for this clonotype. The V call is TRBV5-1, the J call TRBJ2-5, with 13 positions matching TRBD2. The CDR3 sequence is 15 residues long. With 4 bases clipped from V and 5 bases from J, the junction kept 5 bases outside the gene matches. Germline lookup yields CDR1 SGHRS and CDR2 YFSETQ. The CDR3 region has the DNA TGCGCCAGCAGCCTCTCGACTAGCGGGGGGGAGACCCAGTACTTC. Residues: CASSLSTSGGETQYF.

The chain recombines TRBV24-1 with TRBJ1-5; unclear D gene. Germline CDR1 and CDR2: KGHDR and SFDVKD. V lost 6 bases and J lost 2, with 7 bases in between. The CDR3 has 13 amino acids. The CDR3 sequence: CATSRQRNQPQHF. As DNA, the CDR3 is TGTGCCACCAGTCGCCAGCGCAATCAGCCCCAGCATTTT.

This clonotype was detected many times. The genes are TRBV5-4 and TRBJ1-5; D gene unclear. V gave up 0 bases and J gave up 4 bases, with 8 bases separating them. Germline V gene sequence: CDR1 SGHNT, CDR2 YYREEE (reference sequence). The CDR3 covers 14 residues. The CDR3 DNA reads as TGTGCCAGCAGCTTGGAGGGATCGAATCAGCCCCAGCATTTT. It yields the protein CASSLEGSNQPQHF.

In its sample, this clonotype was seen many times. The V call is TRBV19, the J call TRBJ2-7; 8 nucleotides agree with TRBD2. The CDR3 runs 12 residues. The trim removed 7 bases at V and 2 bases at J, leaving 1 base unmatched. CDR1 and CDR2 (germline): LNHDA, SQIVND (reference sequence). The CDR3 region is CASMGLAYEQYF. The CDR3 DNA is TGTGCCAGTATGGGACTAGCCTACGAGCAGTACTTC.

This clonotype was seen many times. The chain couples TRBV7-9 to TRBJ2-3; possibly TRBD2 for D (6 bases). This CDR3 has 15 amino acids. Germline V CDR1 and CDR2: SEHNR, FQNEAQ (reference sequence). Deletions cut 1 base from V and 5 bases from J, with 13 bases between. The CDR3: CASSLVSGAGDTQYF. CDR3 DNA: TGTGCCAGCAGCTTAGTATCGGGAGCGGGAGATACGCAGTATTTT.

This clonotype was recorded at least ten times. The chain recombines TRBV12-3 or TRBV12-4 with TRBJ2-3; tentatively, D is TRBD2 (7 bases). V was pared by 5 bases and J by 1 base, with 10 bases between. There are 14 residues in the CDR3. Here the CDR3 DNA reads TGTGCCAGCAGTCCGCGGGGGCGCACAGATACGCAGTATTTT. Amino acid sequence: CASSPRGRTDTQYF.

A single count supports this clonotype. The chain joins TRBV7-9 to TRBJ2-7; no firm D call. V gave up 10 bases and J gave up 2 bases, with 6 bases separating them. Germline CDR1 and CDR2: SEHNR and FQNEAQ (reference sequence). CDR3 length equals 10 residues. The CDR3 nucleotides are TGTGCCACCACCACCTACGAGCAGTACTTC. Translation: CATTTYEQYF.

In its sample, this clonotype was seen many times. The chain recombines TRBV7-9 with TRBJ2-3; 12 nucleotides match TRBD2. V shed 5 bases and J 0 bases; nucleotides not matched to a gene: 6. CDR1 and CDR2 from the germline V gene are SEHNR and FQNEAQ (reference sequence). CDR3 length equals 17 residues. The CDR3 is CASSRGLAGTSTDTQYF. The CDR3 nucleotides read TGTGCCAGCAGCCGCGGACTAGCGGGGACCAGCACAGATACGCAGTATTTT.

This clonotype was seen at least ten times. The chain has TRBV18 and TRBJ2-3; D perhaps matches TRBD2 (6 bases). Per germline, CDR1 KGHSH and CDR2 LQKENI. V was trimmed by 2 bases and J by 1 base, leaving 13 bases between them. The CDR3 covers 16 residues. CDR3 sequence reads: CASSPTSSAGTDTQYF. The CDR3 DNA reads TGTGCCAGCTCACCAACGTCTAGCGCGGGCACAGATACGCAGTATTTT.

In the case of this clonotype: The junction departs from germline at one end; a sequencing error may be responsible. The rearrangement uses TRBV7-8 and TRBJ2-5; no reliable D call. Germline V lookup: CDR1 SGHVS, CDR2 FQNEAQ. This CDR3 spans 14 amino acids. The CDR3 nucleotides read TGTGCCAGCAGCCTCCCCGGGCAGCGAGAGACCCAATACTTC. Translation gives CASSLPGQRETQYF.

The rearrangement uses TRBV9 and TRBJ2-7; TRBD2 matches 7 bases. In germline, CDR1 is SGDLS, CDR2 YYNGEE. Trimming at V came to 4 bases and at J to 2 bases, leaving 18 bases not matched to a gene. The CDR3 is 18 amino acids. The CDR3 region is CASSPGGLISLGAYEQYF. The CDR3, as DNA: TGTGCCAGCAGCCCTGGGGGACTAATCTCGTTGGGGGCCTACGAGCAGTACTTC.

As regards this clonotype: One junction end disagrees with the germline gene, perhaps due to a read error. This sequence joins TRBV5-1 and TRBJ1-4; no reliable D call. Germline assignment: CDR1 SGHRS and CDR2 YFSETQ. The CDR3 consists of 15 residues. In nucleotides, the CDR3 is TGTGCCAGCAGCTCCCAATCTACTAATGAGGAAAAACTGTTTTTT. Encoded protein: CASSSQSTNEEKLFF.

This clonotype has a handful of counts. One base away lies a much larger clone, so this may be a sequencing read error. The CDR3 nucleotides read TGCGCCAGCAGCCAAGATCTAGGCAGGGAGCATGAAAAACTGTTTTTT. Encoded protein: CASSQDLGREHEKLFF. The rearrangement links TRBV4-1 to TRBJ1-4, with D possibly TRBD1 on 5 matching bases. Germline V gene data show CDR1 as MGHRA and CDR2 as YSYEKL. The CDR3 has 16 residues. V lost 0 bases and J lost 6, with 14 bases in between.

This clonotype came up many times. The chain combines TRBV11-2 with TRBJ1-2; 9 bases align to TRBD1. Germline V gene data show CDR1 as SGHAT and CDR2 as FQNNGV. V lost 8 bases to trimming and J lost 7 bases; unmatched junction nucleotides: 5. The CDR3 covers 12 residues. CDR3 coding DNA: TGTGCCAGCGTACAGGGGGCGGGTGGCTACACCTTC. It specifies CASVQGAGGYTF.